This TCR beta chain was obtained from a study of control samples from healthy donors and cancer patients. V trimming: 5 bases; J trimming: 4 bases; junction bases outside the gene matches: 6. This CDR3 is 15 amino acids long. CDR1 is LNHNV and CDR2 is YYDKDF in the germline V gene (reference sequence). Assay used: immunoSEQ multiplex PCR; TCRdb lists only in-frame clones, some missing. The sample has around 100,000 clones; roughly nine tenths are singletons. Sample: blood. The chain employs TRBV15 and TRBJ1-2, with 11 bases lining up with TRBD1. The clonotype comes from a young woman in good health. The CDR3 sequence is CATSPRTGGTYGYTF. As DNA, the CDR3 is TGTGCCACCAGCCCACGGACAGGGGGCACCTATGGCTACACCTTC.